This is a list of T cell receptor beta chains from one sample in a study of blood T cell repertoires in COVID-19. TCRdb keeps only in-frame clones here, not all; method: immunoSEQ multiplex PCR. The sample shows 150,000 to 200,000 clones, roughly 76% of them seen only once. Sequencing was done on a sample of peripheral blood. All receptors come from a woman older than 75 with COVID-19, enrolled during active disease. Both conserved end residues are part of each CDR3.

V gene: TRBV7-2
CDR3 protein: CASSLDPTAGNTIYF

V gene: TRBV20-1
CDR3 protein: CSASLDTEQYF

V gene: TRBV7-3
CDR3 protein: CASSFSQGADADTQYF

V gene: TRBV29-1
CDR3 protein: CSVGDSHQPQHF

V gene: TRBV28
CDR3 protein: CASSLLHGIGYEQYF

V gene: TRBV28
CDR3 protein: CASLFYLLAGGFPYEQYF

V gene: TRBV3-1/TRBV3-2
CDR3 protein: CASSQGWERGAGTQYF

V gene: TRBV3-1/TRBV3-2
CDR3 protein: CASSLTGTSGGRPEQFF

V gene: TRBV5-6
CDR3 protein: CASSLAVVRGYTF

V gene: TRBV18
CDR3 protein: CASSPPGAYGYTF

V gene: TRBV18
CDR3 protein: CASSLGLRDRAYEQYF

V gene: TRBV25-1
CDR3 protein: CASSDPGTGEVYGYTF

V gene: TRBV6-2/TRBV6-3
CDR3 protein: CASSFGQHTGELFF

V gene: TRBV9
CDR3 protein: CASSERGLLSSYNSPLHF

V gene: TRBV28
CDR3 protein: CASRNGGWGTEAFF

V gene: TRBV5-1
CDR3 protein: CASSLGTFVNTEAFF

V gene: TRBV27
CDR3 protein: CASRGQGGGEQYF

V gene: TRBV29-1
CDR3 protein: CSVPLRNRVGNSPLHF

V gene: TRBV27
CDR3 protein: CASRREDYGYTF

V gene: TRBV5-8
CDR3 protein: CASSLAGGGGNQPQHF

V gene: TRBV7-3
CDR3 protein: CASSLAGGSGYEQYF

V gene: TRBV28
CDR3 protein: CASSRSGVNTEAFF

V gene: TRBV12-3/TRBV12-4
CDR3 protein: CASTTTGGYEQYF

V gene: TRBV18
CDR3 protein: CASSRLAGHEETQYF

V gene: TRBV6-5
CDR3 protein: CASSYAVGRRNTEAFF